The clone carrying this T cell receptor (beta chain) was counted a few times. Its matching antigen is unknown. The sample comes from a study of identical twins. Whole-study results and caveats: For monozygotic twins, models underestimated out-of-frame TCR alpha sharing.

MiXCR, run by TCRdb on the 5' RACE reads, gives a single entry per CDR3 protein. The sample has 640,000 or so distinct CDR3 sequences; 6% to 6.5% are singletons. The source of this sequence is a man younger than 30 in good health. Sequenced material: naive T cells sorted from blood.

Here the CDR3 DNA reads TGTGCCAGCAGCTTAGTAGGGCTAGCGGGAGGATCCTACGAGCAGTACTTC. Its translation is CASSLVGLAGGSYEQYF. The chain links TRBV7-2 to TRBJ2-7; 11 nucleotides match TRBD2. Losses at the gene ends were 1 base for V and 1 base for J; bases not matched to a gene: 6. There are 17 residues in the CDR3. Germline lookup yields CDR1 SGHTA and CDR2 FQGNSA.